This TCR beta chain was found in a study of T-cell memory formation after mild COVID-19 (dated by TCRdb to the early 2020s). At the level of the whole study: TCR sequence clusters from the two donors were largely donor specific. T-cell clones expanding and contracting after mild COVID-19 in two donors were tracked by longitudinal TCRalpha and TCRbeta repertoire sequencing. The cohort comprised two young, previously healthy adult volunteers, one female and one male.

Summary of the overall study and its limitations: The detection of some responding clones in pre-infection memory suggests that pre-existing cross-reactive memory T cells joined the SARS-CoV-2 response. Contracting CD4+ clones were located mainly in the CM and EM memory subsets, whereas CD8+ clones were found to be enriched in EMRA. From day 15 to 85, contracting clones showed balanced CD4/CD8 phenotypes, whereas a second wave of clones that expanded from day 15 to 37 leaned towards CD4+. Only a couple of mild cases were covered in the study, and larger cohorts including severe cases with pre-infection samples were considered necessary. SARS-CoV-2 specificity was not confirmed for the second-wave clones peaking on day 37.

Including cysteine and phenylalanine, the CDR3 has 13 amino acids. Only the CDR3 DNA is retained, 39 bases long and in frame from the first base. Relative to germline, V is missing 9 bases and J is missing 6 bases, with 2 bases of the junction outside any gene match. According to the germline V gene, CDR1 reads SNHLY and CDR2 reads FYNNEI. TCRdb lists the instrument as Illumina NovaSeq 6000. Using 5'RACE with constant-segment primers, TCRalpha and TCRbeta cDNA libraries were constructed, with sample barcodes and unique molecular identifiers added in the process. Trizol reagent was used to extract RNA from every sample. Library amplification was performed in two PCR steps, and a second sample barcode and Illumina TruSeq adapters were introduced in the second step. Sequencing of libraries was performed on an Illumina NovaSeq with 2 x 150 bp paired-end reads. The paper's processing steps were these. Reads were demultiplexed and collapsed into UMI-guided consensus sequences with migec v1.2.7. Using mixcr v2.1.11, the UMI consensuses were aligned to TRA and TRB V and J templates and assembled into clonotypes. A clonotype was counted as expanded or contracted only if both edgeR and NoisET called the change significant, with noise models trained on biological replicates. For edgeR calls, the cutoffs were a false discovery rate-adjusted p below 0.01 and a log2 fold-change threshold of 1. As an exploratory analysis of dynamics, max-normalized trajectories of the 1000 most abundant clonotypes were examined by PCA with hierarchical clustering. The CD4 or CD8 phenotype of responding clones was assigned using the separately sequenced CD4+ and CD8+ repertoires. Starting from the raw public reads, TCRdb applied fastp trimming at Q25, assembled clones with MiXCR and retained in-frame beta chains. For every CDR3 protein sequence, its rows merge into one entry that carries the most common genes and DNA. TCRdb, rather than the study authors, made the V and J calls. This sample is represented by more than 120,000 distinct CDR3 sequences; around 21% of them were singletons. Of the sample, about 2% is held by the ten largest clones.

This clonotype was found a few times. Its antigen remains undetermined. Per-base quality was not reported, and no clone a single base away is much larger than it. Ficoll-Paque density gradient centrifugation was used to isolate PBMCs. The receptor was isolated from an adult woman who had mild COVID-19 (a few samples of this study predate the infection). The sample titles of this study are shuffled in the database, so cell type and time point are left out; the donor was told from shared clones. Sequenced: PBMCs or a T cell subset sorted from them (not recorded which). Rearrangement joined TRBV2 to TRBJ2-3; 14 central nucleotides agree with TRBD2. The CDR3 region reads CASRLAGGDTQYF. DNA sequence: TGTGCCAGTCGACTAGCGGGAGGGGATACGCAGTATTTT.